This entry lists 21 T cell receptor beta chains sequenced from one sample in a study of OX40 agonist ivuxolimab in advanced cancers. Data came from immunoSEQ multiplex PCR; TCRdb stores just in-frame clones and leaves some out. The table records around 72,000 clones, 85% to 90% of them present only once. Sequenced here: CD4+ or CD8+ T cells sorted from blood, sampled in a trial of the OX40 agonist ivuxolimab. These receptor sequences come from an adult with an advanced solid tumor such as melanoma, head and neck, liver or kidney cancer.

The genes are TRBV10-1 and TRBJ1-3; D unclear. CDR3 length: 13 residues. V dropped 8 bases and J dropped 0 bases, with 8 bases sitting between them. Germline V gene sequence: CDR1 WNHNN, CDR2 SYGVQD (reference sequence). The CDR3 loop reads CASGESSGNTIYF. CDR3 coding DNA: TGCGCCAGCGGGGAGAGCTCTGGAAACACCATATATTTT.

This chain joins TRBV5-1 and TRBJ2-6, with D possibly matching TRBD1 (5 bases). V dropped 4 bases and J dropped 6 bases, with 17 bases sitting between them. The CDR3 extends over 16 amino acids. Looked up from germline, CDR1 is SGHRS and CDR2 is YFSETQ. The chain's CDR3 is CASSRLQGNEANVLTF. DNA of the CDR3: TGCGCCAGCAGCCGACTTCAGGGTAACGAGGCCAACGTCCTGACTTTC.

The gene calls are TRBV10-1 and TRBJ1-2; D call uncertain. The CDR3 runs 13 residues. Per germline, CDR1 WNHNN and CDR2 SYGVQD (reference sequence). V was pared by 4 bases and J by 4 bases, with 10 bases between. CDR3 nucleotide sequence: TGCGCCAGCAGTGCGGCGGGCGGCTATGGCTACACCTTC. Amino acids: CASSAAGGYGYTF.

This chain joins TRBV7-2 and TRBJ2-7; TRBD2 agrees at 11 bases. CDR3 length: 17 residues. Trimming removed 2 bases from V and 4 bases from J; junction bases left unmatched: 10. CDR1 SGHTA and CDR2 FQGNSA come from the germline V gene. Here the CDR3 reads CASSLWTVASGGYEQYF. The CDR3 coding sequence is TGTGCCAGCAGCTTATGGACTGTGGCTAGCGGGGGGTACGAGCAGTACTTC.

This clone has just one count. V gene TRBV7-9 combines with J gene TRBJ2-1; maybe TRBD2 (6 bases). This CDR3 region has 14 residues. CDR1 is SEHNR, CDR2 FQNEAQ, per germline (reference sequence). Trimming shortened V by 5 bases and J by 4 bases, and 12 bases separated the two germline ends. CDR3 DNA: TGTGCCAGCAGCAAAGACGGGGGTTACAATGAGCAGTTCTTC. Its translation is CASSKDGGYNEQFF.

The chain couples TRBV27 to TRBJ2-7; tentative D call: TRBD1 (7 bases). CDR1 is MNHEY, CDR2 SMNVEV, per germline (reference sequence). Between the trimmed V and J ends, which lost 6 bases and 6 bases, there was a span of 27 bases. The CDR3 consists of 17 residues. The CDR3 DNA reads TGTGCCAGCAGGGGGGGCAGCAGGGGGGCTTTCTATCTCGAGCAGTACTTC. It yields the protein CASRGGSRGAFYLEQYF.

Written as DNA, the CDR3 is TGTGCCAGCAGTCTTTGGGGGGGCAATGAGCAGTTCTTC. As protein: CASSLWGGNEQFF. The chain combines TRBV6-4 with TRBJ2-1, with 7 bases fitting TRBD2. This CDR3 is 13 amino acids long. Germline-derived CDR1 and CDR2 are MRHNA and SNTAGT. After removal of 5 bases from V and 6 bases from J, the junction contained 4 bases not matched to a gene.

The J gene is TRBJ1-3, the V gene TRBV4-1; D not certain. There are 15 residues in the CDR3. Germline lookup yields CDR1 MGHRA and CDR2 YSYEKL. V lost 7 bases and J 4 bases, leaving 17 bases between the germline ends. The DNA of the CDR3 is TGCGCCAGCAAAGACACAAGAGAGTTGGGAAACACCATATATTTT. Translating gives CASKDTRELGNTIYF.

V and J are TRBV7-2 and TRBJ2-1; TRBD2 matches 14 bases. The CDR3 runs 18 residues. The trim removed 2 bases at V and 5 bases at J, leaving 8 bases unmatched. Germline CDR1 SGHTA, CDR2 FQGNSA. CDR3 coding DNA: TGTGCCAGCAGCTTAAGGCGACTAGCGGGAGGGCGGGACAATGAGCAGTTCTTC. It codes for CASSLRRLAGGRDNEQFF. The full variable domain, its missing parts supplied by reference TRBV7-2 and TRBJ2-1, is GAGVSQSPSNKVTEKGKDVELRCDPISGHTALYWYRQSLGQGLEFLIYFQGNSAPDKSGLPSDRFSAERTGGSVSTLTIQRTQQEDSAVYLCASSLRRLAGGRDNEQFFGPGTRLTVL.

This clone was counted a few times. The chain is built from TRBV29-1 and TRBJ2-3; 10 nucleotides agree with TRBD2. V was pared by 3 bases and J by 8 bases, with 8 bases of the junction left unmatched. The CDR3 is made up of 14 amino acids. Germline-derived CDR1 and CDR2 are SQVTM and ANQGSEA. CDR3 nucleotides: TGCAGCGTTGATGGAAGCGGGGGGGGAGCTACGCAGTATTTT. This encodes CSVDGSGGGATQYF.

The V gene is TRBV30, the J gene TRBJ1-5, with D possibly being TRBD1 (6 bases). The germline V gene encodes CDR1 GTSNPN and CDR2 SVGIG (reference sequence). V dropped 5 bases and J dropped 2 bases, with 19 bases sitting between them. There are 16 residues in the CDR3. The CDR3: CAWGLQGGTGNQPQHF. CDR3 bases: TGTGCCTGGGGACTACAGGGAGGTACGGGCAATCAGCCCCAGCATTTT.

V usage is TRBV30 and J usage is TRBJ2-5, with D unresolved. This CDR3 comprises 13 residues. The germline V gene has CDR1 GTSNPN and CDR2 SVGIG (reference sequence). The V end lost 4 bases, the J end lost 4 bases, and 13 bases lay between the germline ends. CDR3 sequence: CAWITDPGETQYF. The DNA of the CDR3 is TGTGCCTGGATCACCGACCCGGGAGAGACCCAGTACTTC.

The J gene is TRBJ2-7, the V gene TRBV29-1; 8 bases align to TRBD2. CDR1 is SQVTM and CDR2 is ANQGSEA in the germline V gene. This CDR3 region has 15 residues. Trimming cost V 6 bases and J 0 bases; bases outside gene matches: 10. CDR3 protein: CSVLKLADLSYEQYF. CDR3 nucleotide sequence: TGCAGCGTCTTAAAACTAGCGGACCTCTCCTACGAGCAGTACTTC.

V is TRBV5-6 and J is TRBJ2-1, with a tentative D call TRBD1 (5 bases). V dropped 3 bases and J dropped 0 bases, with 10 bases sitting between them. The CDR3 contains 15 residues. Germline V CDR1 and CDR2: SGHDT, YYEEEE. Here the CDR3 reads CASSSGLNSYNEQFF. The CDR3 DNA reads as TGTGCCAGCAGCTCAGGGTTAAACTCCTACAATGAGCAGTTCTTC.

This clone came up a few times. The chain has TRBV7-9 and TRBJ1-1; 7 nucleotides agree with TRBD1. V was clipped by 4 bases and J by 11 bases; unmatched bases: 4. The CDR3 sequence is 11 residues long. Germline V lookup: CDR1 SEHNR, CDR2 FQNEAQ (reference sequence). In DNA, the CDR3 is TGTGCCAGCAGCTGGGGCAGGGGGGCTTTCTTT. This sequence encodes CASSWGRGAFF.

The chain is built from TRBV19 and TRBJ2-2; D is unclear. V lost 6 bases, J lost 6 bases, and 23 bases lay in between. Germline CDR1 LNHDA, CDR2 SQIVND (reference sequence). CDR3 length: 17 amino acids. CDR3 amino acids: CASSLTLSSWSAGELFF. CDR3 DNA: TGTGCCAGTAGCCTCACTCTGAGTAGCTGGAGTGCCGGGGAGCTGTTTTTT.

This clone showed up just once. V and J are TRBV19 and TRBJ2-5; 11 positions agree with TRBD2. Per the germline V gene, CDR1 is LNHDA and CDR2 is SQIVND (reference sequence). J was trimmed by 1 base and V by 5 bases; bases with no gene match: 6. The length of the CDR3 is 16 residues. The CDR3 DNA reads as TGTGCCAGTAGTGATAGACTAGCGGGATTCCAAGAGACCCAGTACTTC. Residues: CASSDRLAGFQETQYF. The variable domain in full, with the rest retrieved from reference TRBV19 and TRBJ2-5, is DGGITQSPKYLFRKEGQNVTLSCEQNLNHDAMYWYRQDPGQGLRLIYYSQIVNDFQKGDIAEGYSVSREKKESFPLTVTSAQKNPTAFYLCASSDRLAGFQETQYFGPGTRLLVL.

The chain carries TRBV5-4 and TRBJ2-5; tentatively, D is TRBD1 or TRBD2 (5 bases each). Germline V gene sequence: CDR1 SGHNT, CDR2 YYREEE (reference sequence). V gave up 0 bases and J gave up 5 bases, with 17 bases separating them. This CDR3 comprises 16 residues. In DNA, the CDR3 is TGTGCCAGCAGCTTGGGAGGGGCCCACCCGGGGGAGACCCAGTACTTC. It specifies CASSLGGAHPGETQYF.

J is TRBJ2-3 and V is TRBV10-1; D is uncertain. This CDR3 has 14 amino acids. The germline V gene has CDR1 WNHNN and CDR2 SYGVQD (reference sequence). Trimming removed 3 bases from V and 1 base from J, with 8 bases in between. CDR3 region: CASSDNTGTDTQYF. CDR3 sequence (DNA): TGCGCCAGCAGTGATAATACCGGCACAGATACGCAGTATTTT.

This clone occurred a few times. This chain links TRBV2 with TRBJ2-1; 11 bases are shared with TRBD1. J was trimmed by 9 bases and V by 9 bases; bases with no gene match: 4. CDR1 and CDR2 from the germline V gene are SNHLY and FYNNEI. This CDR3 is built from 12 residues. CDR3 DNA sequence: TGTGCCAGGGGACAGGGGGTAGGTGAGCAGTTCTTC. It is translated as CARGQGVGEQFF.

The rearrangement joins TRBV14 to TRBJ1-1; D is unclear. Trimming took off 1 base at V and 4 bases at J, with 19 bases between the two ends. This CDR3 is built from 17 residues. In germline, CDR1 is SGHDN, CDR2 FVKESK. CDR3 sequence (DNA): TGTGCCAGCAGCCAAGGTCGTCGGGGTACCTTAGGCACTGAAGCTTTCTTT. The encoded protein is CASSQGRRGTLGTEAFF.